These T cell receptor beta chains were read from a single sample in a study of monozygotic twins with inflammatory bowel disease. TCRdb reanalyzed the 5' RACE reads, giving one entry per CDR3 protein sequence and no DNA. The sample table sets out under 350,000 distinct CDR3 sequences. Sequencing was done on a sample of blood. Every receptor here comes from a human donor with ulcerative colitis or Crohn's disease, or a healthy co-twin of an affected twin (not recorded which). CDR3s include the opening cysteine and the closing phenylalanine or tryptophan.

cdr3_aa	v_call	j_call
CATKDRLAKNIQYF	TRBV12-3/TRBV12-4	TRBJ2-4
CASSSRADTDTQYF	TRBV7-2	TRBJ2-3
CASSRGQTTTNSPLHF	TRBV6-1	TRBJ1-6
CASSYSAKSPATYNEQFF	TRBV6-5	TRBJ2-1
CASSSTTNYGYTF	TRBV7-9	TRBJ1-2
CASSRWVGSDTQYF	TRBV6-1	TRBJ2-3
CASSLGHQANYGYTF	TRBV5-1	TRBJ1-2
CASHSGANVLTF	TRBV6-1	TRBJ2-6
CASSLWTGDSWLSNQPQHF	TRBV12-3/TRBV12-4	TRBJ1-5
CASSLTGLVSYNEQFF	TRBV7-3	TRBJ2-1
CSAPPGQGSPLHF	TRBV20-1	TRBJ1-6
CASRKTGGSGNTIYF	TRBV2	TRBJ1-3
CASSPPGQGSSGELFF	TRBV18	TRBJ2-2
CAWRDNLIVQYF	TRBV30	TRBJ2-4
CASSRPGQGDYEQYF	TRBV28	TRBJ2-7
CASSQDRGSGVRTGELFF	TRBV12-3/TRBV12-4	TRBJ2-2
CASDQGYEQYF	TRBV2	TRBJ2-7
CAISPYEGAGELFF	TRBV4-3	TRBJ2-2
CASSRGGYSNQPQHF	TRBV18	TRBJ1-5
CASRSTPRVQGAPQFLGELFF	TRBV28	TRBJ2-2
CASSIGLAGSNEQFF	TRBV6-2/TRBV6-3	TRBJ2-1
CASSPAGTPDNEQFF	TRBV28	TRBJ2-1
CASSRRGRKDEQYF	TRBV7-9	TRBJ2-7
CASSGTGGKRTEAFF	TRBV12-3/TRBV12-4	TRBJ1-1